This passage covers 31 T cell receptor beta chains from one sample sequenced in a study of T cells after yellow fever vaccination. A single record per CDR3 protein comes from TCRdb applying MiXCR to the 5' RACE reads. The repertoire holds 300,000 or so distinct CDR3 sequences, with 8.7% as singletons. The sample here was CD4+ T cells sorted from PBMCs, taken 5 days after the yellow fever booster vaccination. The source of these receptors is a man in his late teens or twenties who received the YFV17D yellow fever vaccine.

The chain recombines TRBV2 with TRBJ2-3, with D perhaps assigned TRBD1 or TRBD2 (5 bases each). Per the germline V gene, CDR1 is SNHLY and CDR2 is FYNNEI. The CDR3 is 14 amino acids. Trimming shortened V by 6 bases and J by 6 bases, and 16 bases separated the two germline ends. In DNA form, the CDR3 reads TGTGCCAGCAGCCTGGGGGTGCGGCCCGATACGCAGTATTTT. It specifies CASSLGVRPDTQYF.

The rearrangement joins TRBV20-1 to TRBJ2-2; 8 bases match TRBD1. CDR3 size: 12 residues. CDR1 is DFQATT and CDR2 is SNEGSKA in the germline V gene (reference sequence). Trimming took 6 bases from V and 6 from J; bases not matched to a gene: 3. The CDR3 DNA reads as TGCAGTGCCCACAGGGGGGCCGGGGAGCTGTTTTTT. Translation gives CSAHRGAGELFF.

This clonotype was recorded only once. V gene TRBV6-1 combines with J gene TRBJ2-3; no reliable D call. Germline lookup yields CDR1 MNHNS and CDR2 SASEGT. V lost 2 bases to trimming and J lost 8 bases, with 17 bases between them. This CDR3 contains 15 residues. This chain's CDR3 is CASSEQGTASFTQYF. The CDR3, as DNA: TGTGCCAGCAGTGAACAAGGAACAGCCTCTTTTACGCAGTATTTT.

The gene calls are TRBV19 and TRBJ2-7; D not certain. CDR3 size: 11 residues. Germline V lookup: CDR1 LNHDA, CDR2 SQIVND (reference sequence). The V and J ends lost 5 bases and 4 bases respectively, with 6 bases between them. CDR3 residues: CASSHGYEQYF. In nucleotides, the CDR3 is TGTGCCAGTAGTCACGGTTACGAGCAGTACTTC.

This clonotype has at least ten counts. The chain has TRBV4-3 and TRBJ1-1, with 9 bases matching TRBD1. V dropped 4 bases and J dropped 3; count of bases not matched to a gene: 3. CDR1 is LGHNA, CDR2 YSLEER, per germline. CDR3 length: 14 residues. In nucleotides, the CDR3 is TGCGCCAGCAGCCTCCGGACAGGGGACACTGAAGCTTTCTTT. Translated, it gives CASSLRTGDTEAFF.

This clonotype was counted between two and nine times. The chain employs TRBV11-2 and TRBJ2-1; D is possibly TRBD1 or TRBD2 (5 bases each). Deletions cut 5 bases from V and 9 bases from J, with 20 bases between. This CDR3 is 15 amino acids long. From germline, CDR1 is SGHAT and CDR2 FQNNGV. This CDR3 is CASSPLVGAIGEQFF. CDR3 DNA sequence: TGTGCCAGCAGCCCCCTGGTCGGGGCTATTGGTGAGCAGTTCTTC.

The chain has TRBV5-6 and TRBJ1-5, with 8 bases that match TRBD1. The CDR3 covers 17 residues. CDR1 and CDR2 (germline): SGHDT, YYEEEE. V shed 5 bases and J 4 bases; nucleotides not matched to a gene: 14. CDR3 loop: CASRPLSRGLGNQPQHF. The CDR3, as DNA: TGTGCCAGCAGACCGTTAAGCAGGGGGCTTGGTAATCAGCCCCAGCATTTT.

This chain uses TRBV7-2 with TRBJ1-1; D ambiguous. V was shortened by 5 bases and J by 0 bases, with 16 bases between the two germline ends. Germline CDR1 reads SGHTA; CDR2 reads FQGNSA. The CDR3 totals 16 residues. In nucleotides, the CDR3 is TGTGCCAGCAGCCCCGTGAGGGCTCACCTGAACACTGAAGCTTTCTTT. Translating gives CASSPVRAHLNTEAFF.

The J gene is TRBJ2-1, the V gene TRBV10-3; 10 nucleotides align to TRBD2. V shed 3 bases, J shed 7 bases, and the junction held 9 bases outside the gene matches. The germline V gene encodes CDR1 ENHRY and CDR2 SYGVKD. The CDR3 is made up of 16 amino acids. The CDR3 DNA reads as TGTGCCATCAGTGATCCGGCTAGCGGGGGCGGGAATGAGCAGTTCTTC. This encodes CAISDPASGGGNEQFF.

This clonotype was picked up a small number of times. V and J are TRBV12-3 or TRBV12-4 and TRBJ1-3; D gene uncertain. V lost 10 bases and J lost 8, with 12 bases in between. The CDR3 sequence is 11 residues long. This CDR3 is CATKPVDTIYF. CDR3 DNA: TGTGCCACCAAACCGGTGGACACCATATATTTT.

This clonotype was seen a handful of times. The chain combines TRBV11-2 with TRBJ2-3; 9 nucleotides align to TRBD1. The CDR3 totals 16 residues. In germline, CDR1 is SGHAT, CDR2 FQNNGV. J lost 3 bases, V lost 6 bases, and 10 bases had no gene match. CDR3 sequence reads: CASRLGQGGSTDTQYF. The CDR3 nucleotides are TGTGCCAGCAGGCTGGGACAGGGAGGTTCGACAGATACGCAGTATTTT.

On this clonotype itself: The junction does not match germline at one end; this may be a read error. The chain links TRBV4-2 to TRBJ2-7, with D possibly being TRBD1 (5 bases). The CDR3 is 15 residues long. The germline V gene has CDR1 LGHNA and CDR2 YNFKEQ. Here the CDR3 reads CASSQGPGSQYEQYF. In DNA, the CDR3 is TGTGCCAGCAGTCAAGGCCCAGGGTCCCAATACGAGCAGTACTTC.

The CDR3 nucleotides are TGCGCCAGCAGCTTTACATACGATACGCAGTATTTT. Translation: CASSFTYDTQYF. The genes are TRBV5-1 and TRBJ2-3; no definite D call. CDR3 size: 12 residues. CDR1 is SGHRS and CDR2 is YFSETQ in the germline V gene. V lost 2 bases, J lost 6 bases, and 7 bases lay in between.

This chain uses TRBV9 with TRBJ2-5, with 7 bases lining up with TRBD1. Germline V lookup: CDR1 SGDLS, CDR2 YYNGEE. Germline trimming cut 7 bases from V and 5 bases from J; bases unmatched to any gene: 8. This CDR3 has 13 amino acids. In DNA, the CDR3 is TGTGCCAGCTGTCGGGGACAGACGGAGACCCAGTACTTC. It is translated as CASCRGQTETQYF.

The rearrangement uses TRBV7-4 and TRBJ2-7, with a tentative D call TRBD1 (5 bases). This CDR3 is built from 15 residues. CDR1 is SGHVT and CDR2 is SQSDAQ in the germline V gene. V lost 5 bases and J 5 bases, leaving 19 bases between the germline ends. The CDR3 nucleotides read TGTGCCAGCAGCGCCCAGGCCAGGGAACCCGACGAGCAGTACGTC. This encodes CASSAQAREPDEQYV.

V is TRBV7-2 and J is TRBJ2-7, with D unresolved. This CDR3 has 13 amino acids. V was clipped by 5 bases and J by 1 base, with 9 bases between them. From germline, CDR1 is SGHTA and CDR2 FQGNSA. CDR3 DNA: TGTGCCAGCAGCCAACTCTGGTCCTACGAGCAGTACTTC. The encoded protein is CASSQLWSYEQYF.

The CDR3 loop reads CASSVGGWANEQYF. The CDR3 coding sequence is TGTGCCAGCAGCGTTGGGGGATGGGCTAACGAGCAGTACTTC. The rearrangement links TRBV3-1 to TRBJ2-7, with D possibly being TRBD1 or TRBD2 (5 bases each). V lost 5 bases and J 5 bases, leaving 16 bases between the germline ends. The germline gives CDR1 LGHDT, CDR2 YNNKEL (reference sequence). The CDR3 is 14 amino acids.

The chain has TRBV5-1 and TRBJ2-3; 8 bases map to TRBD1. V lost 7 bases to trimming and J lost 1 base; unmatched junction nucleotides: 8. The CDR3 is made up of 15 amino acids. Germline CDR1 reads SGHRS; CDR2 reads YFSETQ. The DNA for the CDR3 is TGCGCCAGCTCGGGTCAGGGACAGGGCACAGATACGCAGTATTTT. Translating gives CASSGQGQGTDTQYF.

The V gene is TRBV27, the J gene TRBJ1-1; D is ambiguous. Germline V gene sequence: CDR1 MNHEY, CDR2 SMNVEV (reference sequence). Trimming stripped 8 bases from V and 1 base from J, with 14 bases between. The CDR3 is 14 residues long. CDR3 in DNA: TGTGCCAGCGGACTGGATGGAAGGAACACTGAAGCTTTCTTT. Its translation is CASGLDGRNTEAFF.

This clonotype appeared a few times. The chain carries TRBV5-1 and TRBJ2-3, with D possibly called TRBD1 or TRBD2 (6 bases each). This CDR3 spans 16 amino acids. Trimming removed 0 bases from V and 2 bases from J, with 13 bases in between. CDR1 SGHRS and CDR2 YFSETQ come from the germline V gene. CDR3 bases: TGCGCCAGCAGCTTGGAGGGGGGCCGGTCCACAGATACGCAGTATTTT. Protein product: CASSLEGGRSTDTQYF.

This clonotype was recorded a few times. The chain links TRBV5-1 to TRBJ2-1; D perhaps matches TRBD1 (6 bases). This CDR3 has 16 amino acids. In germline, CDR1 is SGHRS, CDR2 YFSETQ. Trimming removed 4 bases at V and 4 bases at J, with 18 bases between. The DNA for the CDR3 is TGCGCCAGCAGCGACGCTCCCGGACAGAGTTACAATGAGCAGTTCTTC. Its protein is CASSDAPGQSYNEQFF. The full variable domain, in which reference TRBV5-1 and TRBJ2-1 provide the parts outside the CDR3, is KAGVTQTPRYLIKTRGQQVTLSCSPISGHRSVSWYQQTPGQGLQFLFEYFSETQRNKGNFPGRFSGRQFSNSRSEMNVSTLELGDSALYLCASSDAPGQSYNEQFFGPGTRLTVL.

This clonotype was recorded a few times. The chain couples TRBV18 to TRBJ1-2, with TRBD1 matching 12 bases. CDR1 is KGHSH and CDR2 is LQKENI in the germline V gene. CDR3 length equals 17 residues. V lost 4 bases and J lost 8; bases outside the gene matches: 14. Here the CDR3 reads CASSRPGTGGPEEGYTF. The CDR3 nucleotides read TGTGCCAGCTCACGTCCCGGGACAGGGGGCCCAGAGGAGGGCTACACCTTC.

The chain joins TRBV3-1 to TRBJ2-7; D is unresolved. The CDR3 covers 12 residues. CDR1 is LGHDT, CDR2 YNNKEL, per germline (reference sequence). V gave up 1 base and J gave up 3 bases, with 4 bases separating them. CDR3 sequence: CASSQVLYEQYF. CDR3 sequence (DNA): TGTGCCAGCAGCCAAGTCCTCTACGAGCAGTACTTC.

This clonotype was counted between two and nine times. The DNA of the CDR3 is TGTGCCAGCAGAGGGGAGGGGAACACTGAAGCTTTCTTT. It translates to CASRGEGNTEAFF. The rearrangement uses TRBV6-2 or TRBV6-3 and TRBJ1-1; TRBD1 might be the D (5 bases). This CDR3 has 13 amino acids. Germline loops: CDR1 MNHEY, CDR2 SVGEGT. V lost 6 bases and J lost 1, with 9 bases in between.

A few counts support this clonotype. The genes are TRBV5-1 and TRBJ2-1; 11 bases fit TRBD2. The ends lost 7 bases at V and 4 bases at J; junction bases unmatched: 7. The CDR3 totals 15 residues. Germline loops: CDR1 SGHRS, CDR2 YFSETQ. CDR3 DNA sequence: TGCGCCAGCCGAAGACTAGCGGGGTCATACAATGAGCAGTTCTTC. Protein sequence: CASRRLAGSYNEQFF.

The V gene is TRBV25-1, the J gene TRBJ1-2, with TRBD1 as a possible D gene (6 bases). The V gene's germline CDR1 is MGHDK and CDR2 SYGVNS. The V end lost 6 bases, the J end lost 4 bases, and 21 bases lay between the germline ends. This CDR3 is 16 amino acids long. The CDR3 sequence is CASRPRGGESFYGYTF. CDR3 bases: TGTGCCAGCAGACCCCGAGGGGGGGAATCCTTCTATGGCTACACCTTC.

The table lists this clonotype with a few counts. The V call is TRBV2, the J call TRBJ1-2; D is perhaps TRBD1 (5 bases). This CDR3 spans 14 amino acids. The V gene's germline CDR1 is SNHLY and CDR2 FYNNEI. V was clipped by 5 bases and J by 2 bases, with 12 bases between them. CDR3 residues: CASSRDGINYGYTF. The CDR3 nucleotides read TGTGCCAGCAGTCGGGACGGAATAAACTATGGCTACACCTTC. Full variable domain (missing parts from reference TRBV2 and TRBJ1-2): EPEVTQTPSHQVTQMGQEVILRCVPISNHLYFYWYRQILGQKVEFLVSFYNNEISEKSEIFDDQFSVERPDGSNFTLKIRSTKLEDSAMYFCASSRDGINYGYTFGSGTRLTVV.

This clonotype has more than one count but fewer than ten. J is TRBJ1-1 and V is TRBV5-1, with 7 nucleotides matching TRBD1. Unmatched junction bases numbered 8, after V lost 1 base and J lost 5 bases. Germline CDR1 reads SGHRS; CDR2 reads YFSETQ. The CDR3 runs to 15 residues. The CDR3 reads CASSLIGRGETEAFF. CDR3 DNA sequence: TGCGCCAGCAGCTTGATTGGCAGGGGGGAGACTGAAGCTTTCTTT.

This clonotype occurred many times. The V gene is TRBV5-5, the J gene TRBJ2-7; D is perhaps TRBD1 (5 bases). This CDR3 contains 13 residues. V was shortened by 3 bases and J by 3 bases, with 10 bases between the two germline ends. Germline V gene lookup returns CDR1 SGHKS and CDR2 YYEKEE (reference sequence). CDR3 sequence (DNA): TGTGCCAGCAGCTGGACGACAGACTACGAGCAGTACGTC. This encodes CASSWTTDYEQYV.

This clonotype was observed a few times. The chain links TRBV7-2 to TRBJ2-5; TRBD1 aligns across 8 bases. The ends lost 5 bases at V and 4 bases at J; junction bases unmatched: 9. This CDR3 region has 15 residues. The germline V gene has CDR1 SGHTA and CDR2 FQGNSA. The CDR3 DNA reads TGTGCCAGCAGCCGATCCGGACAGGGCCGAGAGACCCAGTACTTC. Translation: CASSRSGQGRETQYF.

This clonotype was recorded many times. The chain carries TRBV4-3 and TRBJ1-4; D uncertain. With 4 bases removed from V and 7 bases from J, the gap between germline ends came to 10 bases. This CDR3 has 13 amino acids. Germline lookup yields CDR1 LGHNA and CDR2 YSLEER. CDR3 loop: CASSRGSGEKLFF. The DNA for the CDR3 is TGCGCCAGCAGCCGAGGTTCGGGTGAAAAACTGTTTTTT.